This T cell receptor beta chain was identified in a study of a mutant IDH1 vaccine in newly diagnosed glioma. As for this clone: Its antigen is unknown.

In germline, CDR1 is GTSNPN, CDR2 SVGIG (reference sequence). This CDR3 is 12 amino acids long. V shed 4 bases and J shed 2 bases, with 8 bases lying between them. Sequencing was performed with immunoSEQ multiplex PCR; in TCRdb, only in-frame clones are kept and a portion is missing. Of roughly 30,000 clones in the sample, about four fifths were seen once. Time point reported: week 5, during vaccination. The vaccine gave 300 ug of a 20-mer mutant IDH1 peptide subcutaneously per dose. Newly diagnosed WHO grade 3 or 4 IDH1-mutant, ATRX-lost astrocytomas were identified in the donors. The receptor's source is a man aged 25-45 years with glioma. The sequencing used PBMCs, collected from a glioma patient whose treatment included an IDH1 peptide vaccine. The J gene is TRBJ2-5, the V gene TRBV30; D not certain. The CDR3 bases are TGTGCCTGGAATACACTACAAGAGACCCAGTACTTC. Translating gives CAWNTLQETQYF.